Listed below are T cell receptor beta chains from one sample, sequenced in a study of blood T cell repertoires in COVID-19. Method: immunoSEQ multiplex PCR; TCRdb's copy keeps in-frame clones and lacks some. The repertoire holds approximately 210,000 clones, with around 82% as singletons. The sequencing input was PBMCs or T cells enriched from blood (not recorded which). The receptors were gathered from a man aged 35-49 years who had recovered from COVID-19. The CDR3 runs from the conserved cysteine through the conserved F or W. A D gene is named only where the DNA matches it firmly. The size field is filled for only some rows; it gives once, few, many or a size class.

size: .
J: TRBJ1-5
D: TRBD1
V: TRBV19
CDR3: CATSDRRNQPQHF
DNA: TGTGCCACCTCGGACAGGCGGAATCAGCCCCAGCATTTT

size: .
J: TRBJ2-5
D: TRBD1
V: TRBV2
CDR3: CASSEALLGQGKQETQYF
DNA: TGTGCCAGCAGTGAAGCGCTTCTGGGACAGGGCAAGCAAGAGACCCAGTACTTC

size: .
J: TRBJ1-2
D: .
V: TRBV4-1
CDR3: CASSQRPEVGYGYTF
DNA: TGCGCCAGCAGCCAACGGCCCGAGGTTGGCTATGGCTACACCTTC

size: .
J: TRBJ1-5
D: .
V: TRBV6-5
CDR3: CASSYGRNQPQHF
DNA: TGTGCCAGCAGTTACGGGAGAAATCAGCCCCAGCATTTT

size: .
J: TRBJ2-5
D: TRBD2
V: TRBV5-1
CDR3: CASSFSGGSIVETQYF
DNA: TGCGCCAGCAGCTTCTCTGGCGGGAGTATTGTTGAGACCCAGTACTTC

size: .
J: TRBJ1-2
D: TRBD1
V: TRBV20-1
CDR3: CSASGGTGGLRTF
DNA: TGCAGTGCTAGTGGCGGGACAGGGGGCCTGCGCACCTTC

size: few
J: TRBJ1-2
D: .
V: TRBV4-3
CDR3: CASSQDSVSGPYGYTF
DNA: TGCGCCAGCAGCCAAGATAGCGTTTCTGGTCCCTATGGCTACACCTTC

size: .
J: TRBJ1-2
D: .
V: TRBV19
CDR3: CASSPTGYGYTF
DNA: TGTGCCAGTAGTCCAACAGGCTATGGCTACACCTTC

size: .
J: TRBJ2-1
D: TRBD2
V: TRBV28
CDR3: CASSFRTRDSSSGEGQFF
DNA: TGTGCCAGCAGTTTCCGGACTAGAGACAGCTCCTCCGGGGAAGGGCAGTTCTTC

size: .
J: TRBJ2-6
D: .
V: TRBV27
CDR3: CASSSFSRGAGANVLTF
DNA: TGTGCCAGCAGTTCTTTTAGCAGGGGGGCTGGGGCCAACGTCCTGACTTTC

size: .
J: TRBJ1-2
D: TRBD1
V: TRBV24-1
CDR3: CATSDEGQGAGGYTF
DNA: TGTGCCACCAGTGATGAGGGACAGGGGGCAGGAGGCTACACCTTC

size: .
J: TRBJ2-3
D: TRBD1
V: TRBV7-6
CDR3: CASSFQGAGLGTQYF
DNA: TGTGCCAGCAGCTTCCAGGGGGCGGGCCTGGGGACGCAGTATTTT

size: .
J: TRBJ2-3
D: TRBD2
V: TRBV7-2
CDR3: CASKVAGGPDTQYF
DNA: TGTGCCAGCAAAGTAGCGGGAGGGCCGGATACGCAGTATTTT

size: .
J: TRBJ2-2
D: TRBD2
V: TRBV4-3
CDR3: CASSHLTSGIGELFF
DNA: TGCGCCAGCAGCCATTTGACTAGCGGGATCGGGGAGCTGTTTTTT

size: .
J: TRBJ2-1
D: TRBD2
V: TRBV2
CDR3: CASRETSGSGDEQFF
DNA: TGTGCCAGCAGGGAGACTAGCGGGAGTGGGGATGAGCAGTTCTTC

size: .
J: TRBJ2-1
D: .
V: TRBV4-3
CDR3: CASSQDTEGLFYNEQFF
DNA: TGCGCCAGCAGCCAAGATACGGAGGGACTCTTCTACAATGAGCAGTTCTTC

size: .
J: TRBJ1-2
D: TRBD1
V: TRBV5-4
CDR3: CASSLGFMGQDYGYTF
DNA: TGTGCCAGCAGCTTGGGTTTTATGGGACAGGATTATGGCTACACCTTC

size: few
J: TRBJ1-1
D: TRBD1
V: TRBV19
CDR3: CASSISRAGGWTEAFF
DNA: TGTGCCAGTAGTATAAGTCGGGCAGGGGGATGGACTGAAGCTTTCTTT

size: .
J: TRBJ2-3
D: .
V: TRBV4-2
CDR3: CASSLRTGPTDTQYF
DNA: TGTGCCAGCAGCCTAAGGACTGGACCGACAGATACGCAGTATTTT

size: .
J: TRBJ2-7
D: TRBD1
V: TRBV6-5
CDR3: CASRSGTGNYEQYF
DNA: TGTGCCAGCAGATCCGGGACAGGGAACTACGAGCAGTACTTC

size: .
J: TRBJ1-2
D: TRBD1
V: TRBV6-2/TRBV6-3
CDR3: CASSYQDRVNYGYTF
DNA: TGTGCCAGCAGTTACCAGGACAGGGTCAACTATGGCTACACCTTC

size: few
J: TRBJ1-3
D: .
V: TRBV9
CDR3: CASSVALVLSLGNTIYF
DNA: TGTGCCAGCAGCGTAGCCCTGGTCCTATCTTTGGGAAACACCATATATTTT

size: .
J: TRBJ1-6
D: .
V: TRBV11-2
CDR3: CASSLIVWGSDSPLHF
DNA: TGTGCCAGCAGCTTAATCGTATGGGGCTCAGATTCACCCCTCCACTTT

size: .
J: TRBJ2-1
D: .
V: TRBV29-1
CDR3: CSVAQGWEQFF
DNA: TGCAGCGTCGCGCAGGGGTGGGAGCAGTTCTTC

size: .
J: TRBJ1-6
D: TRBD1
V: TRBV19
CDR3: CASSPRNRGRNSPLHF
DNA: TGTGCCAGTAGTCCTAGGAACAGGGGGCGTAATTCACCCCTCCACTTT

size: .
J: TRBJ1-1
D: .
V: TRBV5-6
CDR3: CASSSPPRGSNTEAFF
DNA: TGTGCCAGCAGCTCCCCCCCCAGGGGCTCTAACACTGAAGCTTTCTTT

size: .
J: TRBJ1-5
D: TRBD1
V: TRBV5-3
CDR3: CARSLRGPFGESTDNQPQHF
DNA: TGTGCCAGAAGCTTGAGGGGGCCTTTTGGGGAATCGACGGACAATCAGCCCCAGCATTTT

size: .
J: TRBJ1-2
D: TRBD1
V: TRBV19
CDR3: CASSIDLTGGYYGYTF
DNA: TGTGCCAGTAGTATAGATTTGACAGGGGGCTATTACGGCTACACCTTC

size: .
J: TRBJ2-2
D: TRBD2
V: TRBV28
CDR3: CASSFIAGGAGELFF
DNA: TGTGCCAGCAGTTTTATAGCGGGAGGGGCCGGGGAGCTGTTTTTT

size: .
J: TRBJ2-7
D: .
V: TRBV6-2/TRBV6-3
CDR3: CASSPLGAYEQYF
DNA: TGTGCCAGCAGTCCCCTCGGGGCCTACGAGCAGTACTTC

size: .
J: TRBJ1-2
D: .
V: TRBV6-5
CDR3: CASSYDGSRGYGYTF
DNA: TGTGCCAGCAGTTACGACGGAAGCAGAGGATATGGCTACACCTTC

size: few
J: TRBJ1-3
D: TRBD1
V: TRBV9
CDR3: CASNLQGAPGNTIYF
DNA: TGTGCCAGCAACTTACAGGGGGCACCTGGAAACACCATATATTTT

size: once
J: TRBJ1-1
D: .
V: TRBV9
CDR3: CASSVAAGVSEAFF
DNA: TGTGCCAGCAGCGTAGCCGCAGGGGTGTCTGAAGCTTTCTTT

size: few
J: TRBJ2-2
D: .
V: TRBV9
CDR3: CASRLLTNTGELFF
DNA: TGTGCCAGCAGGCTACTCACGAACACCGGGGAGCTGTTTTTT

size: .
J: TRBJ1-3
D: .
V: TRBV28
CDR3: CASSLYYGREGNTIYF
DNA: TGTGCCAGCAGTTTATACTATGGCAGGGAAGGAAACACCATATATTTT

size: few
J: TRBJ2-7
D: .
V: TRBV30
CDR3: CAWSPQGYEQYF
DNA: TGTGCCTGGAGTCCCCAGGGCTACGAGCAGTACTTC

size: many
J: TRBJ1-6
D: .
V: TRBV21-1
CDR3: CASSKPNSPLHF
DNA: TGTGCCAGCAGCAAACCAAATTCACCCCTCCACTTT

size: .
J: TRBJ1-2
D: .
V: TRBV6-5
CDR3: CASTRPGGYGYTF
DNA: TGTGCCAGCACCCGTCCCGGTGGCTATGGCTACACCTTC

size: once
J: TRBJ2-2
D: TRBD1
V: TRBV7-2
CDR3: CASSYRRQGAAGELFF
DNA: TGTGCCAGCAGCTATCGCCGACAGGGGGCGGCCGGGGAGCTGTTTTTT

size: .
J: TRBJ2-7
D: TRBD1
V: TRBV7-6
CDR3: CASSQQGQGAGEQYF
DNA: TGTGCCAGCAGCCAGCAAGGACAGGGGGCGGGCGAGCAGTACTTC